The 26 T cell receptor beta chains in this list originate from one sample, sequenced in a study of OX40 agonist ivuxolimab in advanced cancers. Some clones are missing from TCRdb's copy, which holds only in-frame ones; the method was immunoSEQ multiplex PCR. The sample yields over 45,000 clones, roughly 92% seen once. The sequences come from CD4+ or CD8+ T cells sorted from blood, collected in a trial of the OX40 agonist ivuxolimab. Every receptor here comes from an adult with an advanced solid tumor such as melanoma, head and neck, liver or kidney cancer.

The CDR3 region is CASSLYSGRPETQYF. CDR3 bases: TGTGCCAGCAGTTTATATTCCGGGCGTCCAGAGACCCAGTACTTC. V is TRBV27 and J is TRBJ2-5; D uncertain. Trimming removed 1 base from V and 4 bases from J, with 13 bases in between. Germline CDR1 reads MNHEY; CDR2 reads SMNVEV (reference sequence). The CDR3 consists of 15 residues.

The V gene is TRBV19, the J gene TRBJ1-1; 11 positions match TRBD1. J gave up 4 bases and V 11 bases, and 12 bases lay outside the gene matches. CDR1 LNHDA and CDR2 SQIVND come from the germline V gene (reference sequence). The CDR3 sequence is 15 residues long. As DNA, the CDR3 is TGTGCCTCCCGGACAGGGGGCTTTTCGAGCACTGAAGCTTTCTTT. This codes for CASRTGGFSSTEAFF.

In its sample, this clone was seen a few times. The rearrangement links TRBV29-1 to TRBJ2-2, with 7 bases aligning to TRBD1. V shed 6 bases, J shed 6 bases, and the junction held 4 bases outside the gene matches. Germline V gene data show CDR1 as SQVTM and CDR2 as ANQGSEA. CDR3 length equals 12 residues. This CDR3 is CSVLGQSGELFF. The CDR3 region has the DNA TGCAGCGTATTGGGACAGTCCGGGGAGCTGTTTTTT.

The chain uses TRBV11-1 and TRBJ2-7; D not certain. The V gene lost 3 bases and the J gene lost 3 bases, with 9 bases spanning the gap. This CDR3 spans 13 amino acids. Germline loops: CDR1 SGHAT, CDR2 FQDESV (reference sequence). The CDR3 loop reads CASSFGQYYEQYF. The CDR3 coding sequence is TGTGCCAGCAGCTTCGGTCAATACTACGAGCAGTACTTC.

V gene TRBV11-2 combines with J gene TRBJ2-7; no clear D. Trimming shortened V by 5 bases and J by 2 bases, and 19 bases separated the two germline ends. The CDR3 loop spans 16 amino acids. CDR1 and CDR2 from the germline V gene are SGHAT and FQNNGV. This CDR3 is CASSPFEAPGAYEQYF. In DNA form, the CDR3 reads TGTGCCAGCAGCCCCTTTGAGGCGCCGGGTGCCTACGAGCAGTACTTC.

This clone has just one count. The rearrangement uses TRBV5-4 and TRBJ2-2; perhaps D is TRBD1 or TRBD2 (5 bases each). The germline CDR1 and CDR2 sequences are SGHNT and YYREEE (reference sequence). This CDR3 contains 13 residues. V gave up 6 bases and J gave up 4 bases, with 10 bases separating them. CDR3 loop: CASKGTVTGELFF. CDR3 bases: TGTGCCAGCAAGGGGACGGTCACCGGGGAGCTGTTTTTT.

V gene TRBV15 combines with J gene TRBJ2-3, with TRBD2 matching 8 bases. Germline-derived CDR1 and CDR2 are LNHNV and YYDKDF (reference sequence). The CDR3 loop spans 16 amino acids. V trimming: 5 bases; J trimming: 4 bases; junction bases outside the gene matches: 11. The CDR3, as DNA: TGTGCCACCAGCTCGTCCGAGCGGGAGAGGGCAGATACGCAGTATTTT. Its translation: CATSSSERERADTQYF.

This clone has only one observation. Here the CDR3 reads CASSPLAGGGYEQYF. The CDR3 region has the DNA TGCGCCAGCAGCCCCCTGGCGGGAGGGGGTTACGAGCAGTACTTC. The V and J genes are TRBV5-1 and TRBJ2-7, with 9 bases fitting TRBD2. The CDR3 runs 15 residues. Unmatched junction bases numbered 9, after V lost 4 bases and J lost 4 bases. From germline, CDR1 is SGHRS and CDR2 YFSETQ. The full variable domain, its missing parts supplied by reference TRBV5-1 and TRBJ2-7, is KAGVTQTPRYLIKTRGQQVTLSCSPISGHRSVSWYQQTPGQGLQFLFEYFSETQRNKGNFPGRFSGRQFSNSRSEMNVSTLELGDSALYLCASSPLAGGGYEQYFGPGTRLTVT.

This rearrangement joins TRBV9 to TRBJ2-6; TRBD1 agrees at 9 bases. V gave up 6 bases and J gave up 3 bases; unmatched junction bases: 10. CDR1 SGDLS and CDR2 YYNGEE come from the germline V gene. This CDR3 is 17 amino acids long. The CDR3: CASTHRDRVDGANVLTF. CDR3 bases: TGTGCCAGCACCCACCGGGACAGGGTTGATGGGGCCAACGTCCTGACTTTC.

This sequence joins TRBV28 and TRBJ2-7, with TRBD2 as a possible D gene (6 bases). Germline V gene lookup returns CDR1 MDHEN and CDR2 SYDVKM. The V and J ends lost 5 bases and 2 bases respectively, with 13 bases between them. CDR3 length: 14 amino acids. CDR3 protein: CASSTRDGTYEQYF. DNA of the CDR3: TGTGCCAGCAGTACGCGGGACGGAACCTACGAGCAGTACTTC.

The V and J genes are TRBV5-1 and TRBJ2-7; D gene ambiguous. V lost 2 bases to trimming and J lost 4 bases, with 13 bases between them. This CDR3 has 14 residues. The germline V gene encodes CDR1 SGHRS and CDR2 YFSETQ. DNA of the CDR3: TGCGCCAGCAGCTTTGGGCGCATGGATTACGAGCAGTACTTC. As protein: CASSFGRMDYEQYF.

V gene TRBV6-5 combines with J gene TRBJ2-3, with D tentatively TRBD2 (5 bases). Germline V lookup: CDR1 MNHEY, CDR2 SVGAGI. V was clipped by 5 bases and J by 1 base, with 13 bases between them. The CDR3 loop spans 15 amino acids. The CDR3 protein is CASSRLAIRTDTQYF. The CDR3 nucleotides are TGTGCCAGCAGTAGGCTAGCTATTCGCACAGATACGCAGTATTTT.

The chain has TRBV13 and TRBJ2-2; D assignment may be TRBD1 or TRBD2 (5 bases each). The CDR3 extends over 15 amino acids. Between the trimmed V and J ends, which lost 6 bases and 7 bases, there was a span of 18 bases. Germline CDR1 is PRHDT and CDR2 is FYEKMQ (reference sequence). The chain's CDR3 is CASSFGTGYLGELFF. CDR3 nucleotide sequence: TGTGCCAGCAGTTTCGGGACGGGGTATCTCGGGGAGCTGTTTTTT.

The rearrangement uses TRBV9 and TRBJ2-7; D is possibly TRBD1 (6 bases). CDR3 length: 14 residues. Germline lookup yields CDR1 SGDLS and CDR2 YYNGEE. Between the trimmed V and J ends, which lost 3 bases and 0 bases, there was a span of 10 bases. CDR3 sequence (DNA): TGTGCCAGCAGCGCTGGACAGAGCTCCTACGAGCAGTACTTC. Protein: CASSAGQSSYEQYF.

The J gene is TRBJ2-1, the V gene TRBV11-2; tentatively, D is TRBD2 (6 bases). The V gene's germline CDR1 is SGHAT and CDR2 FQNNGV. The V gene lost 1 base and the J gene lost 5 bases, with 12 bases spanning the gap. This CDR3 is 15 amino acids long. CDR3 nucleotide sequence: TGTGCCAGCAGCTTAGCGGCGACTAGGAACAATGAGCAGTTCTTC. Protein product: CASSLAATRNNEQFF. Full variable domain (remainder filled in from reference TRBV11-2 and TRBJ2-1): EAGVAQSPRYKIIEKRQSVAFWCNPISGHATLYWYQQILGQGPKLLIQFQNNGVVDDSQLPKDRFSAERLKGVDSTLKIQPAKLEDSAVYLCASSLAATRNNEQFFGPGTRLTVL.

CDR3 residues: CASSLKGSFNTEAFF. CDR3 coding DNA: TGTGCCAGCAGTTTGAAAGGGAGTTTTAACACTGAAGCTTTCTTT. The chain is built from TRBV28 and TRBJ1-1; D gene uncertain. Germline assignment: CDR1 MDHEN and CDR2 SYDVKM. V lost 3 bases, J lost 2 bases, and 13 bases lay in between. This CDR3 contains 15 residues.

The chain recombines TRBV7-6 with TRBJ2-3; 7 positions match TRBD2. J lost 0 bases, V lost 5 bases, and 5 bases had no gene match. The CDR3 spans 15 residues. In germline, CDR1 is SGHVS, CDR2 FNYEAQ. In nucleotides, the CDR3 is TGTGCCAGCAGCCGATCTAGCGGTAGCACAGATACGCAGTATTTT. Translating it yields CASSRSSGSTDTQYF.

This clone has just a few counts. This chain connects TRBV5-8 to TRBJ2-1; weak D call: TRBD2 (6 bases). V dropped 1 base and J dropped 9 bases, with 17 bases sitting between them. The CDR3 runs to 15 residues. In germline, CDR1 is SGHTS, CDR2 YDEGEE. CDR3 sequence (DNA): TGTGCCAGCAGCTTGACCTGGGGGAGGAGGGGTGAGCAGTTCTTC. Its protein is CASSLTWGRRGEQFF.

The chain has TRBV29-1 and TRBJ2-5, with D possibly matching TRBD2 (6 bases). Per the germline V gene, CDR1 is SQVTM and CDR2 is ANQGSEA. The length of the CDR3 is 15 residues. V lost 7 bases and J lost 3, with 21 bases in between. CDR3 residues: CSALGGGGEEETQYF. The CDR3 DNA reads TGCAGCGCCCTGGGCGGAGGAGGGGAGGAAGAGACCCAGTACTTC.

CDR3: CASRGRTDSYEQYF. CDR3 nucleotides: TGTGCCAGCAGAGGCCGAACGGACTCCTACGAGCAGTACTTC. The chain employs TRBV13 and TRBJ2-7; D uncertain. This CDR3 contains 14 residues. Trimming removed 6 bases from V and 0 bases from J, with 12 bases in between. Germline-derived CDR1 and CDR2 are PRHDT and FYEKMQ (reference sequence).

For the CDR3, the DNA is TGTGCCAGCAGTCCGATCTTGGGAAACACCATATATTTT. It yields the protein CASSPILGNTIYF. The chain combines TRBV27 with TRBJ1-3; D is unclear. V dropped 5 bases and J dropped 4 bases, with 9 bases sitting between them. The CDR3 has 13 residues. The germline gives CDR1 MNHEY, CDR2 SMNVEV (reference sequence).

V usage is TRBV9 and J usage is TRBJ1-2; D might be TRBD1 (5 bases). The CDR3 runs 14 residues. V was shortened by 0 bases and J by 8 bases, with 14 bases between the two germline ends. Looked up from germline, CDR1 is SGDLS and CDR2 is YYNGEE. The DNA of the CDR3 is TGTGCCAGCAGCGTAGGAGACAGCCCTGGCGGCTACACCTTC. Protein sequence: CASSVGDSPGGYTF.

The rearrangement links TRBV5-3 to TRBJ2-7, with a possible D match to TRBD1 (6 bases). TRBV5-3 is flagged as an ORF with uncertain function. This CDR3 spans 15 amino acids. Trimming took 2 bases from V and 2 from J, leaving 14 bases between them. This CDR3 is CARSFRGTWTYEQYF. The CDR3 DNA follows: TGTGCCAGAAGCTTTAGGGGGACATGGACCTACGAGCAGTACTTC.

This chain uses TRBV30 with TRBJ2-6; no clear D gene. The V end lost 7 bases, the J end lost 3 bases, and 10 bases lay between the germline ends. CDR1 and CDR2 from the germline V gene are GTSNPN and SVGIG (reference sequence). The CDR3 is 13 amino acids. CDR3 DNA: TGTGCCTCCCTTTCCGATGGGGCCAACGTCCTGACTTTC. It yields the protein CASLSDGANVLTF.

This chain links TRBV5-6 with TRBJ2-7, with D possibly TRBD2 on 5 matching bases. The CDR3 contains 13 residues. The V and J ends lost 0 bases and 5 bases respectively, with 9 bases between them. The germline gives CDR1 SGHDT, CDR2 YYEEEE. The CDR3 DNA follows: TGTGCCAGCAGCTTGGGAGGGCTGAACGAGCAGTACTTC. Residues: CASSLGGLNEQYF.

This chain links TRBV9 with TRBJ2-5; no reliable D call. V lost 3 bases to trimming and J lost 1 base, with 19 bases between them. The CDR3 totals 17 residues. CDR1 SGDLS and CDR2 YYNGEE come from the germline V gene. CDR3 sequence: CASSARSALGTQETQYF. The CDR3 bases are TGTGCCAGCAGCGCCCGTAGTGCACTCGGCACCCAAGAGACCCAGTACTTC.